These 20 T cell receptor beta chains came from one sample sequenced in a study of TIL therapy for anti-PD-1-resistant metastatic lung cancer. Time point noted: pre-treatment sample, taken before nivolumab and TIL therapy. Pleural nodules or supraclavicular lymph nodes made up most of the excised metastases sampled. The libraries were made with immunoSEQ v3. Some clones are missing from TCRdb's copy, which holds only in-frame ones; the method was immunoSEQ multiplex PCR. The data hold about 2,400 clones, with over 65% observed a single time. Specimen: tumor tissue, collected at baseline. Source of these receptors: a person aged 25-79 years with non-small cell lung cancer. Some clones in this sample may be carry-over from other donors' samples.

This sequence joins TRBV20-1 and TRBJ2-7, with 7 bases matching TRBD1. Per germline, CDR1 DFQATT and CDR2 SNEGSKA (reference sequence). The ends lost 6 bases at V and 1 base at J; junction bases unmatched: 0. This CDR3 is 11 amino acids long. CDR3 DNA sequence: TGCAGTGCGGACAGGTCCTACGAGCAGTACTTC. This encodes CSADRSYEQYF.

This clone was counted once. The genes are TRBV4-3 and TRBJ1-4; D gene ambiguous. The ends were cut back, 0 bases at V and 7 bases at J, with 18 bases in the middle. From germline, CDR1 is LGHNA and CDR2 YSLEER. This CDR3 comprises 17 residues. The CDR3 DNA sequence: TGCGCCAGCAGCCAAGAGGGCCTAGTAATGGTAGCTGAAAAACTGTTTTTT. As protein: CASSQEGLVMVAEKLFF.

The rearrangement uses TRBV19 and TRBJ1-1; perhaps TRBD1 as D (6 bases). There are 16 residues in the CDR3. The germline CDR1 and CDR2 sequences are LNHDA and SQIVND (reference sequence). With 2 bases removed from V and 4 bases from J, the gap between germline ends came to 17 bases. CDR3 protein: CASSIYGGGGRTEAFF. The DNA for the CDR3 is TGTGCCAGTAGTATATACGGGGGCGGAGGTCGCACTGAAGCTTTCTTT.

The V call is TRBV6-6, the J call TRBJ2-7; no firm D call. The CDR3 sequence is 13 residues long. CDR1 is MNHNY, CDR2 SVGAGI, per germline (reference sequence). Trimming pared 5 bases from V and 1 base from J, leaving 9 bases between. The CDR3 is CASSAVASYEQYF. The CDR3 DNA reads TGTGCCAGCAGTGCAGTGGCGTCCTACGAGCAGTACTTC.

This rearrangement joins TRBV6-1 to TRBJ2-3; TRBD1 or TRBD2 may be the D gene (5 bases each). Germline assignment: CDR1 MNHNS and CDR2 SASEGT. CDR3 length: 15 amino acids. Trimming left V 7 bases short and J 1 base short, with 15 bases between. The CDR3 DNA follows: TGTGCCAGCATCGGGGCAGGGCCCCGCACAGATACGCAGTATTTT. This sequence encodes CASIGAGPRTDTQYF.

This chain connects TRBV28 to TRBJ2-4; D remains unclear. Trimming shortened V by 3 bases and J by 5 bases, and 5 bases separated the two germline ends. Germline CDR1 MDHEN, CDR2 SYDVKM. This CDR3 spans 12 amino acids. DNA of the CDR3: TGTGCCAGCAGTTTTGGGGAAAACATTCAGTACTTC. It translates to CASSFGENIQYF. The whole variable domain, filled in from reference TRBV28 and TRBJ2-4, reads DVKVTQSSRYLVKRTGEKVFLECVQDMDHENMFWYRQDPGLGLRLIYFSYDVKMKEKGDIPEGYSVSREKKERFSLILESASTNQTSMYLCASSFGENIQYFGAGTRLSVL.

This chain joins TRBV6-6 and TRBJ1-4; the D gene is possibly TRBD1 (5 bases). The CDR3 has 15 residues. V lost 7 bases and J 8 bases, leaving 20 bases between the germline ends. Germline V gene lookup returns CDR1 MNHNY and CDR2 SVGAGI (reference sequence). CDR3 DNA: TGTGCCAGCACCCCCACCACCCACACAGGAGAAAAACTGTTTTTT. It translates to CASTPTTHTGEKLFF.

V is TRBV15 and J is TRBJ2-3; 12 bases are a match to TRBD1. J was trimmed by 3 bases and V by 4 bases; bases with no gene match: 2. This CDR3 has 15 amino acids. The germline V gene encodes CDR1 LNHNV and CDR2 YYDKDF (reference sequence). The CDR3 is CATSTGQGATDTQYF. For the CDR3, the DNA is TGTGCCACCAGCACGGGACAGGGGGCGACAGATACGCAGTATTTT.

V and J are TRBV5-5 and TRBJ1-1; TRBD1 might be the D (5 bases). The CDR3 loop spans 12 amino acids. Germline loops: CDR1 SGHKS, CDR2 YYEKEE (reference sequence). The V end lost 0 bases, the J end lost 8 bases, and 8 bases lay between the germline ends. CDR3 sequence reads: CASSLVGQEAFF. The CDR3 region has the DNA TGTGCCAGCAGCTTGGTGGGGCAGGAAGCTTTCTTT.

The V call is TRBV4-3, the J call TRBJ1-5; D unclear. V gave up 1 base and J gave up 6 bases, with 10 bases separating them. Germline V gene data show CDR1 as LGHNA and CDR2 as YSLEER. This CDR3 comprises 14 residues. The CDR3 region is CASSQGFTGQPQHF. CDR3 DNA: TGCGCCAGCAGCCAAGGTTTCACGGGTCAGCCCCAGCATTTT.

V gene TRBV9 combines with J gene TRBJ2-1, with TRBD2 matching 9 bases. CDR3 length: 14 residues. Germline CDR1 and CDR2: SGDLS and YYNGEE. V trimming: 4 bases; J trimming: 9 bases; junction bases outside the gene matches: 8. This CDR3 is CASSTAGGPREQFF. The CDR3 DNA sequence: TGTGCCAGCAGCACGGCGGGAGGGCCCCGTGAGCAGTTCTTC.

The chain employs TRBV5-1 and TRBJ1-1; D gene ambiguous. Between the trimmed V and J ends, which lost 0 bases and 7 bases, there was a span of 13 bases. The CDR3 has 14 residues. The germline V gene has CDR1 SGHRS and CDR2 YFSETQ. This chain's CDR3 is CASSLAGAAGEAFF. Written as DNA, the CDR3 is TGCGCCAGCAGCTTGGCTGGCGCGGCAGGTGAAGCTTTCTTT.

This chain connects TRBV27 to TRBJ1-5, with D perhaps matching TRBD1 (6 bases). The germline V gene has CDR1 MNHEY and CDR2 SMNVEV (reference sequence). V lost 6 bases, J lost 6 bases, and 15 bases lay in between. CDR3 size: 14 residues. The chain's CDR3 is CASSQGGVTQPQHF. The CDR3 region has the DNA TGTGCCAGCAGCCAAGGGGGGGTGACTCAGCCCCAGCATTTT.

The CDR3 sequence is CASSSYYTTGELFF. The CDR3 nucleotides are TGTGCCAGCAGCTCCTACTATACCACCGGGGAGCTGTTTTTT. The genes are TRBV7-2 and TRBJ2-2, with D uncertain. The CDR3 is 14 amino acids. The V end lost 4 bases, the J end lost 4 bases, and 10 bases lay between the germline ends. Germline loops: CDR1 SGHTA, CDR2 FQGNSA. Full variable domain (rest looked up from reference TRBV7-2 and TRBJ2-2): GAGVSQSPSNKVTEKGKDVELRCDPISGHTALYWYRQSLGQGLEFLIYFQGNSAPDKSGLPSDRFSAERTGGSVSTLTIQRTQQEDSAVYLCASSSYYTTGELFFGEGSRLTVL.

V and J are TRBV18 and TRBJ2-7; D is undetermined. Germline V gene sequence: CDR1 KGHSH, CDR2 LQKENI. Trimming removed 3 bases at V and 6 bases at J, with 9 bases between. The CDR3 contains 12 residues. The CDR3 region has the DNA TGTGCCAGCTCACCCGCGACGCCCGAGCAGTACTTC. Protein sequence: CASSPATPEQYF.

The V call is TRBV10-2, the J call TRBJ1-4; D unclear. The V and J ends lost 0 bases and 7 bases respectively, with 12 bases between them. From germline, CDR1 is WSHSY and CDR2 SAAADI. The length of the CDR3 is 15 residues. Here the CDR3 DNA reads TGCGCCAGCAGTGAGTCGGAGGATGTTGGTGAAAAACTGTTTTTT. Its protein is CASSESEDVGEKLFF.

The chain links TRBV27 to TRBJ2-3; 13 bases agree with TRBD2. V trimming: 5 bases; J trimming: 2 bases; junction bases outside the gene matches: 7. The V gene's germline CDR1 is MNHEY and CDR2 SMNVEV (reference sequence). This CDR3 is 17 amino acids long. In DNA, the CDR3 is TGTGCCAGCAGTCGCAGACTAGCGGGAGGATTCACAGATACGCAGTATTTT. As protein: CASSRRLAGGFTDTQYF.

The chain couples TRBV2 to TRBJ1-1; D unclear. V lost 7 bases and J 2 bases, leaving 5 bases between the germline ends. The CDR3 totals 11 residues. The germline CDR1 and CDR2 sequences are SNHLY and FYNNEI. This CDR3 is CASNYNTEAFF. The CDR3 DNA follows: TGTGCCAGCAACTACAACACTGAAGCTTTCTTT.

A few counts support this clone. This chain joins TRBV7-9 and TRBJ2-7, with 7 nucleotides matching TRBD1. In germline, CDR1 is SEHNR, CDR2 FQNEAQ (reference sequence). J was trimmed by 6 bases and V by 5 bases; bases with no gene match: 7. The CDR3 totals 13 residues. CDR3 amino acids: CASSPPAGGEQYF. DNA of the CDR3: TGTGCCAGCAGCCCACCGGCAGGGGGCGAGCAGTACTTC.

Only a few counts were recorded for this clone. CDR3 nucleotides: TGTGCCAGCAGCCCAAACGGAAACACCATATATTTT. Translating gives CASSPNGNTIYF. The V call is TRBV7-9, the J call TRBJ1-3; D gene ambiguous. This CDR3 is built from 12 residues. The V gene's germline CDR1 is SEHNR and CDR2 FQNEAQ (reference sequence). The ends were cut back, 5 bases at V and 4 bases at J, with 6 bases in the middle. Full variable domain (rest looked up from reference TRBV7-9 and TRBJ1-3): DTGVSQNPRHKITKRGQNVTFRCDPISEHNRLYWYRQTLGQGPEFLTYFQNEAQLEKSRLLSDRFSAERPKGSFSTLEIQRTEQGDSAMYLCASSPNGNTIYFGEGSWLTVV.